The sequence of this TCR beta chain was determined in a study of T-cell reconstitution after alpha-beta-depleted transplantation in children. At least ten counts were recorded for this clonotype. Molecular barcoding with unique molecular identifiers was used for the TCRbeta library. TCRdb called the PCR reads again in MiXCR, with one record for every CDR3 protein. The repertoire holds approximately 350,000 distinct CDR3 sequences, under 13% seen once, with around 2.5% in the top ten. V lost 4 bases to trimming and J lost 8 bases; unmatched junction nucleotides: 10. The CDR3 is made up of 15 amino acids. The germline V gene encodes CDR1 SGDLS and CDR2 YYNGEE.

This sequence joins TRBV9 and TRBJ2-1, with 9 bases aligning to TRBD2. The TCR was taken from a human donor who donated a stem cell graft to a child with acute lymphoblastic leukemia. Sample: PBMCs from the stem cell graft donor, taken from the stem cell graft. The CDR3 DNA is TGTGCCAGCAGCCCCGGTCTAGCGGGATGGGATGAGCAGTTCTTC. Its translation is CASSPGLAGWDEQFF. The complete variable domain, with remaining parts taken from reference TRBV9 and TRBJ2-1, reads DSGVTQTPKHLITATGQRVTLRCSPRSGDLSVYWYQQSLDQGLQFLIQYYNGEERAKGNILERFSAQQFPDLHSELNLSSLELGDSALYFCASSPGLAGWDEQFFGPGTRLTVL.